Presented here are 13 T cell receptor beta chains from one specimen sequenced in a study of long-term antiretroviral therapy in people with HIV (dated by TCRdb to between 2021 and 2022). The immunoSEQ hsTCRB v3.0 assay was used at survey level resolution to sequence the TRB variable region. In TCRdb, the immuneACCESS table is reduced to in-frame sequences with V and J assigned. These tables do not hold every clone; where another copy was compared, an unresolved V gene accounts for under half, and the others remain unexplained. This sample is represented by under 45,000 clones; roughly four fifths of them were singletons. The ten largest account for 6.2% of the sample. The specimen was unsorted PBMCs, collected 1 year after starting antiretroviral therapy. Source of these receptors: a man between 18 and 35 years old with HIV.

The chain links TRBV5-6 to TRBJ1-2; D may be TRBD1 (5 bases). Germline V CDR1 and CDR2: SGHDT, YYEEEE. The CDR3 loop spans 17 amino acids. The V gene lost 0 bases and the J gene lost 2 bases, with 17 bases spanning the gap. CDR3 DNA sequence: TGTGCCAGCAGCTTGGCCTTGGGACGCCTGACCAACTATGGCTACACCTTC. It codes for CASSLALGRLTNYGYTF.

The chain links TRBV7-7 to TRBJ2-7, with 11 bases matching TRBD2. The CDR3 covers 15 residues. The V gene's germline CDR1 is SSHAT and CDR2 FNYEAQ (reference sequence). The V and J ends lost 5 bases and 3 bases, in that order; junction bases with no gene match: 6. The DNA of the CDR3 is TGTGCCAGCAGCCCACTAGCGGGGGAGTACTACGAGCAGTACTTC. As protein: CASSPLAGEYYEQYF.

V is TRBV7-9 and J is TRBJ2-3; 10 bases match TRBD1. V lost 6 bases to trimming and J lost 5 bases; unmatched junction nucleotides: 2. This CDR3 has 13 residues. Germline loops: CDR1 SEHNR, CDR2 FQNEAQ (reference sequence). In DNA, the CDR3 is TGTGCCAGCAGTTGGACAGGGGGAGATACGCAGTATTTT. Its translation: CASSWTGGDTQYF.

This chain links TRBV19 with TRBJ2-1; 9 nucleotides agree with TRBD2. CDR3 length equals 14 residues. Looked up from germline, CDR1 is LNHDA and CDR2 is SQIVND (reference sequence). The junction had 6 bases not matched to a gene; V was cut back by 5 bases and J by 7 bases. The CDR3 nucleotides read TGTGCCAGTAGTGCGGGAGGGGCCTGGAATGAGCAGTTCTTC. Its translation: CASSAGGAWNEQFF.

The chain joins TRBV29-1 to TRBJ2-7; 10 positions match TRBD2. Germline CDR1 is SQVTM and CDR2 is ANQGSEA. V trimming: 6 bases; J trimming: 3 bases; junction bases outside the gene matches: 8. There are 14 residues in the CDR3. The chain's CDR3 is CSVALAGAVYEQYF. The CDR3 coding sequence is TGCAGCGTAGCGCTAGCGGGAGCGGTCTACGAGCAGTACTTC.

The chain recombines TRBV5-1 with TRBJ1-2; no clear D. CDR1 is SGHRS and CDR2 is YFSETQ in the germline V gene. Trimming stripped 0 bases from V and 2 bases from J, with 8 bases between. The CDR3 has 14 residues. The CDR3, as DNA: TGCGCCAGCAGCTTGGACGCCAGAAACTATGGCTACACCTTC. Its protein product is CASSLDARNYGYTF.

On this clone itself: The sample holds other DNA sequences that translate to the same CDR3. V and J are TRBV4-1 and TRBJ1-1, with 7 positions matching TRBD1. The ends lost 4 bases at V and 3 bases at J; junction bases unmatched: 5. This CDR3 region has 14 residues. Germline CDR1 reads MGHRA; CDR2 reads YSYEKL. The CDR3 reads CASSPRGRDTEAFF. For the CDR3, the DNA is TGCGCCAGCAGCCCCAGGGGGAGAGACACTGAAGCTTTCTTT.

This chain connects TRBV14 to TRBJ2-7; D not resolved. The germline gives CDR1 SGHDN, CDR2 FVKESK. The CDR3 has 13 residues. Between the trimmed V and J ends, which lost 4 bases and 1 base, there was a span of 8 bases. In nucleotides, the CDR3 is TGTGCCAGCAGCCCCTTCCAGTCCTACGAGCAGTACTTC. Translated: CASSPFQSYEQYF.

This chain links TRBV7-6 with TRBJ2-5, with 7 nucleotides matching TRBD1. CDR3 length: 14 amino acids. CDR1 is SGHVS and CDR2 is FNYEAQ in the germline V gene. The V and J ends lost 5 bases and 0 bases, in that order; junction bases with no gene match: 3. Written as DNA, the CDR3 is TGTGCCAGCAGCAAAACAGGGGACCAAGAGACCCAGTACTTC. It encodes CASSKTGDQETQYF.

This chain links TRBV28 with TRBJ1-4, with TRBD1 matching 7 bases. This CDR3 spans 16 amino acids. With 3 bases clipped from V and 7 bases from J, the junction kept 11 bases outside the gene matches. Looked up from germline, CDR1 is MDHEN and CDR2 is SYDVKM. Here the CDR3 reads CASSFARQGEGEKLFF. CDR3 bases: TGTGCCAGCAGTTTTGCCAGACAGGGAGAGGGTGAAAAACTGTTTTTT.

The gene calls are TRBV4-1 and TRBJ1-1; D unresolved. Trimming took off 4 bases at V and 8 bases at J, with 8 bases between the two ends. CDR1 is MGHRA, CDR2 YSYEKL, per germline. CDR3 length equals 11 residues. CDR3 bases: TGCGCCAGCAGCCGCGAGGCCGAAGCTTTCTTT. Translating it yields CASSREAEAFF.

This sequence joins TRBV18 and TRBJ1-6, with D tentatively TRBD1 (5 bases). Germline CDR1 is KGHSH and CDR2 is LQKENI. V was clipped by 0 bases and J by 14 bases, with 11 bases between them. This CDR3 comprises 13 residues. The CDR3 protein is CASSPPLQGTLHF. The CDR3 nucleotides are TGTGCCAGCTCACCACCGTTGCAGGGCACCCTCCACTTT.

The V call is TRBV6-6, the J call TRBJ2-2, with D perhaps assigned TRBD1 or TRBD2 (5 bases each). Trimming left V 2 bases short and J 8 bases short, with 15 bases between. This CDR3 has 15 amino acids. Germline CDR1 MNHNY, CDR2 SVGAGI (reference sequence). CDR3 protein: CASSYPPPGPGELFF. CDR3 DNA: TGTGCCAGCAGTTACCCCCCGCCGGGGCCGGGGGAGCTGTTTTTT.